This T cell receptor beta chain was captured by sequencing in a study of beta chain features in type 1 diabetes. Study observations and caveats: Healthy donors had naive, central memory and Treg TCRB repertoires that appeared less similar than those seen among patients. Equally in patients and controls, PCR might preferentially amplify shorter templates. In every one of the four CD4+ subsets, TCRB CDR3s were moderately but significantly shorter in Type 1 diabetes patients.

About this clone: Its antigen remains unknown. Other DNA sequences in this specimen translate into the identical CDR3.

The sequenced template was cDNA made from the entire isolated RNA. The average output of naive, central memory and regulatory T cell samples was several million reads. Profiling relied on immunoSEQ multiplex PCR, and the TCRdb table lists in-frame clones only, not all of them. The sample consists of nearly 700,000 clones, roughly 12% of them appearing once. Germline V gene sequence: CDR1 GTSNPN, CDR2 SVGIG (reference sequence). Trimming removed 0 bases from V and 5 bases from J, with 8 bases in between. The CDR3 length is 12 residues. Purity of each sorted population was above 98%. The receptor was derived from a man between 18 and 35 years old with type 1 diabetes. The chain has TRBV30 and TRBJ2-7; maybe TRBD1 (6 bases). The specimen was naive CD4+ T cells from blood. CDR3 protein: CAWSVQGNEQYF. The CDR3 bases are TGTGCCTGGAGTGTACAGGGAAACGAGCAGTACTTC.